The source of this T cell receptor beta chain is a study of shared clonotypes between healthy human individuals. Study-wide results and limits: Only blood samples were collected, and tissue repertoires likely differ. Naive subsets generally had larger estimated richness than memory subsets.

V lost 2 bases and J lost 8; bases outside the gene matches: 10. This CDR3 is built from 15 residues. Germline CDR1 is MGHRA and CDR2 is YSYEKL. As handled by the study authors: Because ImmunoSEQ provided only junction sequences with no quality scores, the filtering differed. Assay: immunoSEQ multiplex PCR; the TCRdb copy retains only in-frame clones and omits some. V and J calls and clone size are as listed in that table; D and trimming were resolved from the DNA. The sample includes about 190,000 clones, around 63% of them seen just once. This clone was recorded only once. Its antigen remains unidentified.

This TCR was sampled from a young man in good health. This sequence joins TRBV4-1 and TRBJ1-2; 8 bases fit TRBD1. Material for sequencing was memory CD4+ T cells sorted from blood. Documented subset: CD45RA-negative fraction. This CDR3 is CASSQKDRAFVGYTF. CDR3 DNA sequence: TGCGCCAGCAGCCAAAAGGACAGGGCATTCGTCGGCTACACCTTC.